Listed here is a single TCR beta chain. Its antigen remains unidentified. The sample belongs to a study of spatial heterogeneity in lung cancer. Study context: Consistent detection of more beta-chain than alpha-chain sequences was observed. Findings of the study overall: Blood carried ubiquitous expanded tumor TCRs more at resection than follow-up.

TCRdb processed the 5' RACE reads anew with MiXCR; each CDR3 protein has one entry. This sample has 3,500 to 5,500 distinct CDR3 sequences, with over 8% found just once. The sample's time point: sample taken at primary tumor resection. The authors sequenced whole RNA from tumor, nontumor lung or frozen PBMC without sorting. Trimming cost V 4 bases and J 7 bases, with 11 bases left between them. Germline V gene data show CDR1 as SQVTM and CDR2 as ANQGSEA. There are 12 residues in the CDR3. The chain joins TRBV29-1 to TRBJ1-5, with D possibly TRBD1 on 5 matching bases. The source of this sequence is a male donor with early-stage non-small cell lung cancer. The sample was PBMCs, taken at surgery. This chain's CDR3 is CSVGGGSQPQHF. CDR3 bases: TGCAGCGTTGGGGGGGGAAGCCAGCCCCAGCATTTT.